The source of this TCR beta chain is a study of graft-versus-host responses after intestinal transplantation. Overall study: Isolated intestinal, liver-intestinal, or multivisceral transplants were what recipients had.

This clone showed up just once. The antigen is not known. The V end lost 1 base, the J end lost 1 base, and 10 bases lay between the germline ends. The CDR3 totals 15 residues. The V gene's germline CDR1 is MDHEN and CDR2 SYDVKM. Clones were sequenced by immunoSEQ multiplex PCR, and TCRdb holds only the in-frame ones, with some missing. The repertoire has about 35,000 clones, 85% to 95% of them found once; the top ten carry over 20%. This sequence was found in a human donor who was the organ donor for an intestinal transplant. This rearrangement joins TRBV28 to TRBJ1-1; no clear D. Sequencing was performed on unstimulated CD8+ T cells sorted from spleen or lymph node cells, taken before transplant. CDR3 in DNA: TGTGCCAGCAGTTTATTTCAGACACCGAACACTGAAGCTTTCTTT. Its translation is CASSLFQTPNTEAFF.